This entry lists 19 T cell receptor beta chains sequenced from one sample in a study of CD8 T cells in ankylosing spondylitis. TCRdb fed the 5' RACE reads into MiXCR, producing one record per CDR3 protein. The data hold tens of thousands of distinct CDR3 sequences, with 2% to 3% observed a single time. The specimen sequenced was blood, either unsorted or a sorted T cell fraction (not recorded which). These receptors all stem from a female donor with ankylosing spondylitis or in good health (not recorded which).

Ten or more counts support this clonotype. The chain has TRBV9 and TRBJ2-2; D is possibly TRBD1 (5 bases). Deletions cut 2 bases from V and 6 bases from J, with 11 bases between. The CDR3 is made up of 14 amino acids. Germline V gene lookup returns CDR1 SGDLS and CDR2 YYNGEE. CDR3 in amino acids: CASSVRTLPGELFF. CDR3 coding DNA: TGTGCCAGCAGCGTCCGGACATTGCCCGGGGAGCTGTTTTTT.

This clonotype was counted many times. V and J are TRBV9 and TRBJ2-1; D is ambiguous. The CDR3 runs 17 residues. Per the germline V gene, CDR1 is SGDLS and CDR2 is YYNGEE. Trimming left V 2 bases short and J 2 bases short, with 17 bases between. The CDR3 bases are TGTGCCAGCAGCGTTGACCCCACGCTAACCCCCTACAATGAGCAGTTCTTC. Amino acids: CASSVDPTLTPYNEQFF. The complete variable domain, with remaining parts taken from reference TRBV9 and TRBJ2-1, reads DSGVTQTPKHLITATGQRVTLRCSPRSGDLSVYWYQQSLDQGLQFLIQYYNGEERAKGNILERFSAQQFPDLHSELNLSSLELGDSALYFCASSVDPTLTPYNEQFFGPGTRLTVL.

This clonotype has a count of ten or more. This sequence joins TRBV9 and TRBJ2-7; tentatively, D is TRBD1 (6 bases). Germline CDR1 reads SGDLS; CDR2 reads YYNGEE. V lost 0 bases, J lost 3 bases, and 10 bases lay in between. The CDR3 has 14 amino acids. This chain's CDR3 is CASSVGTAYYEQYF. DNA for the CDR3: TGTGCCAGCAGCGTAGGGACAGCTTACTACGAGCAGTACTTC.

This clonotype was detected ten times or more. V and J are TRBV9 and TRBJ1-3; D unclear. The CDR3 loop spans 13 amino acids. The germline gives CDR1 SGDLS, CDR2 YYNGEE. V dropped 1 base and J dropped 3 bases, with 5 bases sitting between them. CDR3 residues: CASSVFGGNTIYF. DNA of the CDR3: TGTGCCAGCAGCGTATTTGGTGGAAACACCATATATTTT. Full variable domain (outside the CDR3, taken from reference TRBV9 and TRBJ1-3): DSGVTQTPKHLITATGQRVTLRCSPRSGDLSVYWYQQSLDQGLQFLIQYYNGEERAKGNILERFSAQQFPDLHSELNLSSLELGDSALYFCASSVFGGNTIYFGEGSWLTVV.

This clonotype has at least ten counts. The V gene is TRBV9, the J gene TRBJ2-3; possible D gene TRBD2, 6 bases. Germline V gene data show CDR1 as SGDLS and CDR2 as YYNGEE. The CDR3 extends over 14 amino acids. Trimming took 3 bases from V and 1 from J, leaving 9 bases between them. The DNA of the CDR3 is TGTGCCAGCAGCGGCGGCGGGGGCACAGATACGCAGTATTTT. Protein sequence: CASSGGGGTDTQYF.

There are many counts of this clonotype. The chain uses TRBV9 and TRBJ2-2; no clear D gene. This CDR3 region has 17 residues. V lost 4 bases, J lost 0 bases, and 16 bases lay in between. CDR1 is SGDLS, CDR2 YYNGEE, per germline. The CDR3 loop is CASSPHGLGPNTGELFF. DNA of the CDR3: TGTGCCAGCAGCCCCCACGGTTTAGGACCGAACACCGGGGAGCTGTTTTTT.

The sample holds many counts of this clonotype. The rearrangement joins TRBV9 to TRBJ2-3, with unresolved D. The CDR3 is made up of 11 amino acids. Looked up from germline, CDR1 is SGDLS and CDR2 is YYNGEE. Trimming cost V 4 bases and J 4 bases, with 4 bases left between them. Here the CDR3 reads CASSTADTQYF. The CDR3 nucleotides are TGTGCCAGCAGCACAGCAGATACGCAGTATTTT. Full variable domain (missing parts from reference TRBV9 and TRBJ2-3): DSGVTQTPKHLITATGQRVTLRCSPRSGDLSVYWYQQSLDQGLQFLIQYYNGEERAKGNILERFSAQQFPDLHSELNLSSLELGDSALYFCASSTADTQYFGPGTRLTVL.

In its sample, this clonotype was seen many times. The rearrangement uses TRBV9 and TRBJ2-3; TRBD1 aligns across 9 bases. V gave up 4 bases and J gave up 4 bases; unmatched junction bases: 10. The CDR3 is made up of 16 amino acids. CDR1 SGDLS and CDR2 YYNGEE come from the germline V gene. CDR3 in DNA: TGTGCCAGCAGCCCGGAGAGGGGGACAGGGTCAGATACGCAGTATTTT. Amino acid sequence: CASSPERGTGSDTQYF.

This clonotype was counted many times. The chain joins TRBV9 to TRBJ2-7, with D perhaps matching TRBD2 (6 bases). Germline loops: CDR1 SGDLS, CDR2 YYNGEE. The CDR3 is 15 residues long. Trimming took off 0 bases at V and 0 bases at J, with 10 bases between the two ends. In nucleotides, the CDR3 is TGTGCCAGCAGCGTAGGTGCGGGGACCTCCTACGAGCAGTACTTC. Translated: CASSVGAGTSYEQYF.

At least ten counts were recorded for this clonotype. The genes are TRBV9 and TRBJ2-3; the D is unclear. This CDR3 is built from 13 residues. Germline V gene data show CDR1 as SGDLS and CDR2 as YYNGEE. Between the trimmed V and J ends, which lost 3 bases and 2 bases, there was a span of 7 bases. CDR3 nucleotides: TGTGCCAGCAGCGCCCACGACACAGATACGCAGTATTTT. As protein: CASSAHDTDTQYF.

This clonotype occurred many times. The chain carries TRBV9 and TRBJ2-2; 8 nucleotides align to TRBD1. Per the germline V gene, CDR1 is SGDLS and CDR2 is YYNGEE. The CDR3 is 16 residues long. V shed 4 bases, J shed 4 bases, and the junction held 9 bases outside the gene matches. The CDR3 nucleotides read TGTGCCAGCAGCTCCCACGACAGGGGCGCCACCGGGGAGCTGTTTTTT. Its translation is CASSSHDRGATGELFF.

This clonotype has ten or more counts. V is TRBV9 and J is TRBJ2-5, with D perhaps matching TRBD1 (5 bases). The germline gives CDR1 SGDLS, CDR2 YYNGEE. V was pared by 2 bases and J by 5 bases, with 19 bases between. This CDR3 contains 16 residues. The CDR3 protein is CASSVTIGQGLETQYF. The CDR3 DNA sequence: TGTGCCAGCAGCGTCACTATAGGCCAGGGTCTCGAGACCCAGTACTTC.

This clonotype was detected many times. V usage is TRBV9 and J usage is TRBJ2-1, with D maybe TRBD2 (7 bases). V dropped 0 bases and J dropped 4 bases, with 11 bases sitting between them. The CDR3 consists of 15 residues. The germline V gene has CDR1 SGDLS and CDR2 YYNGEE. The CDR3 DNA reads TGTGCCAGCAGCGTAGGCGGGGGCGCTTACAATGAGCAGTTCTTC. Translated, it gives CASSVGGGAYNEQFF.

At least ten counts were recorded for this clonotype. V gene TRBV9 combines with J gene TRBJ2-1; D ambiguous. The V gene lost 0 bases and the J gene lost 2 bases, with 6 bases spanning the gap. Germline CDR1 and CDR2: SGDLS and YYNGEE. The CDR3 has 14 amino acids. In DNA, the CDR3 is TGTGCCAGCAGCGTAGCGGCCACCTACAATGAGCAGTTCTTC. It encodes CASSVAATYNEQFF.

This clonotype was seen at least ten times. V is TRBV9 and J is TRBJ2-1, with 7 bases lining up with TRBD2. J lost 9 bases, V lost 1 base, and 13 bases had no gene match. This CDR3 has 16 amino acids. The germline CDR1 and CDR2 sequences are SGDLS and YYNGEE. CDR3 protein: CASSVSRTSFQSEQFF. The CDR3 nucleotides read TGTGCCAGCAGCGTATCACGGACTAGTTTCCAGAGTGAGCAGTTCTTC.

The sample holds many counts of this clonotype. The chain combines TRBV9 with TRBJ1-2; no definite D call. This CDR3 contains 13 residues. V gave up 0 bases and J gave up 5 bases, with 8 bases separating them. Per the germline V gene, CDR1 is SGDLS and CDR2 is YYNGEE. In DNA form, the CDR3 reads TGTGCCAGCAGCGTAGTAACGGGATATGGCTACACCTTC. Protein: CASSVVTGYGYTF. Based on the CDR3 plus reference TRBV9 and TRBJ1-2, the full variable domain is DSGVTQTPKHLITATGQRVTLRCSPRSGDLSVYWYQQSLDQGLQFLIQYYNGEERAKGNILERFSAQQFPDLHSELNLSSLELGDSALYFCASSVVTGYGYTFGSGTRLTVV.

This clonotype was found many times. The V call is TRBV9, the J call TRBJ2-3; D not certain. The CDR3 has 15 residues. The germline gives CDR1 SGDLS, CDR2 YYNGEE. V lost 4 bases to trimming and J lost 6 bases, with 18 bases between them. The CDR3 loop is CASSNGGNGRDTQYF. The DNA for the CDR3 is TGTGCCAGCAGCAACGGCGGTAATGGTAGGGATACGCAGTATTTT. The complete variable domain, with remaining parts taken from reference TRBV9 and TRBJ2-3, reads DSGVTQTPKHLITATGQRVTLRCSPRSGDLSVYWYQQSLDQGLQFLIQYYNGEERAKGNILERFSAQQFPDLHSELNLSSLELGDSALYFCASSNGGNGRDTQYFGPGTRLTVL.

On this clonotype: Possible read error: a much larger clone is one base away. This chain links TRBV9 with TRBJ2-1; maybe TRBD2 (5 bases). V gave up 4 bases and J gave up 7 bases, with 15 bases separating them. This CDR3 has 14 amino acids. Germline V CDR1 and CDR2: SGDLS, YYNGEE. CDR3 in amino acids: CASSIDVPGNEQFF. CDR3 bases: TGTGCCAGCAGCATAGATGTCCCGGGGAATGAGCAGTTCTTC.

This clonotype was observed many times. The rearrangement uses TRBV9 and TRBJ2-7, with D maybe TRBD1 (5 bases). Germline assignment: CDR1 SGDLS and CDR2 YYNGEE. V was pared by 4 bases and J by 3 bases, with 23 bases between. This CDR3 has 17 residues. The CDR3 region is CASSPATATQDFYEQYF. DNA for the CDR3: TGTGCCAGCAGCCCCGCGACAGCCACTCAAGATTTCTACGAGCAGTACTTC.